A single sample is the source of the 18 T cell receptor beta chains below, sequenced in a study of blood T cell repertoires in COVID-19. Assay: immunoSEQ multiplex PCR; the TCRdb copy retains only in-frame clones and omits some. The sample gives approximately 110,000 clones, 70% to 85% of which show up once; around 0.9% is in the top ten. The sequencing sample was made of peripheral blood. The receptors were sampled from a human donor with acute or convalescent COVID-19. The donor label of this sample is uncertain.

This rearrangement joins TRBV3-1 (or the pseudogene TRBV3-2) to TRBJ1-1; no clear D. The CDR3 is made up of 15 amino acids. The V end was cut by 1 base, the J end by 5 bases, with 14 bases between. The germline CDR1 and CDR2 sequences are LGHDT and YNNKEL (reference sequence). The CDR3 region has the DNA TGTGCCAGCAGCCAAGTCTGGCCAGTAATGACTGAAGCTTTCTTT. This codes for CASSQVWPVMTEAFF.

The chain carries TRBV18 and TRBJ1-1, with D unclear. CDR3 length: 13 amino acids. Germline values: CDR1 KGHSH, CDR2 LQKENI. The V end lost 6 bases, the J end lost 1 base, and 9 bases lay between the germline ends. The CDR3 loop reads CASSSDWNTEAFF. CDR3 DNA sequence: TGTGCCAGCTCCTCGGACTGGAACACTGAAGCTTTCTTT.

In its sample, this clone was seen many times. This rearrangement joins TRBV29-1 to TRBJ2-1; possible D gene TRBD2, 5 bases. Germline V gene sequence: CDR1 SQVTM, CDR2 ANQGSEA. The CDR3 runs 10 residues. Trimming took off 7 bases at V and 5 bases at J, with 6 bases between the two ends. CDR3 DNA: TGCAGCGCAGCGGACAATGAGCAGTTCTTC. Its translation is CSAADNEQFF.

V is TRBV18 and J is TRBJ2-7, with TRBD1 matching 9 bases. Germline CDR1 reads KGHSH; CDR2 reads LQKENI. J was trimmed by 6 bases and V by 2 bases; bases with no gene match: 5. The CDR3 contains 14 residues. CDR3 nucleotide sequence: TGTGCCAGCTCACCAACCGGGACAGGGTTCGAGCAGTACTTC. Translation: CASSPTGTGFEQYF.

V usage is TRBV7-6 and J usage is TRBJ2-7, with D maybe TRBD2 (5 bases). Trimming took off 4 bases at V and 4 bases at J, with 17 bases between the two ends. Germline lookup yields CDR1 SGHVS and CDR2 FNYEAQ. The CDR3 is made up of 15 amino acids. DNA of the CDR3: TGTGCCAGCAGCTCCCGACGAGGGAGCCAGTACGAGCAGTACTTC. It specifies CASSSRRGSQYEQYF.

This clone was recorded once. CDR3 in amino acids: CSVANRANTEAFF. The CDR3 DNA reads as TGCAGCGTCGCTAACAGGGCGAACACTGAAGCTTTCTTT. This sequence joins TRBV29-1 and TRBJ1-1; D is perhaps TRBD1 (6 bases). Germline-derived CDR1 and CDR2 are SQVTM and ANQGSEA. The CDR3 has 13 amino acids. V was cut by 6 bases and J by 1 base, with 12 bases left in between.

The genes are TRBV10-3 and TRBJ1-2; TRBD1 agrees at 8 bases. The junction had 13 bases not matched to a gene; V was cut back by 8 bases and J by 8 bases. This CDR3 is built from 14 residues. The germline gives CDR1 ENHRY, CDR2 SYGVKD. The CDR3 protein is CAIPRTGINGGYTF. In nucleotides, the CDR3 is TGTGCCATCCCCAGGACAGGGATTAATGGAGGCTACACCTTC.

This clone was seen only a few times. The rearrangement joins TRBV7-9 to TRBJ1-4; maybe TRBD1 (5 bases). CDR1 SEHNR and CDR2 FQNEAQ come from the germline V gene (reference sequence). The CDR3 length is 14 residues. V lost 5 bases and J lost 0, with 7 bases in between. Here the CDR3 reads CASSLTATNEKLFF. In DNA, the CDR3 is TGTGCCAGCAGCCTGACAGCAACTAATGAAAAACTGTTTTTT.

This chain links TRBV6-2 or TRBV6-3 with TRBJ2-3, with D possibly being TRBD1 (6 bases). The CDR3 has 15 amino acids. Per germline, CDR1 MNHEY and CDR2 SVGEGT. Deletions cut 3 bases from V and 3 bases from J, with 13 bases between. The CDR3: CASSYVGAGTDTQYF. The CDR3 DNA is TGTGCCAGCAGTTATGTGGGGGCCGGGACAGATACGCAGTATTTT.

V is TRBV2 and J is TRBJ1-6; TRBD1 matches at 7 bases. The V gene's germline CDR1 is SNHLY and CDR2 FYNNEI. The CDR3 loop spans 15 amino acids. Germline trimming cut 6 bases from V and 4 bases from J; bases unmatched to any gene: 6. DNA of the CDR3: TGTGCCAGCAGGAGACTGGGACAGTATAATTCACCCCTCCACTTT. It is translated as CASRRLGQYNSPLHF.

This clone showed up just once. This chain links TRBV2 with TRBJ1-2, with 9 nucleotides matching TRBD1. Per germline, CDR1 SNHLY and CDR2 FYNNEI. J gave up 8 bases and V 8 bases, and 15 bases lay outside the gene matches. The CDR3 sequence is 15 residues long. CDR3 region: CASGPYRGPREGYTF. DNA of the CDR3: TGTGCCAGCGGACCGTACAGGGGGCCCAGGGAGGGCTACACCTTC.

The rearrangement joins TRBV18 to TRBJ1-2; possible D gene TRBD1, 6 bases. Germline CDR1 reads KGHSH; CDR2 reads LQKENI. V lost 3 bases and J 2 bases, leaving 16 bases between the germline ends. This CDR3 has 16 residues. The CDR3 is CASSPLGGPMNYGYTF. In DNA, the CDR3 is TGTGCCAGCTCACCCCTCGGGGGGCCGATGAACTATGGCTACACCTTC.

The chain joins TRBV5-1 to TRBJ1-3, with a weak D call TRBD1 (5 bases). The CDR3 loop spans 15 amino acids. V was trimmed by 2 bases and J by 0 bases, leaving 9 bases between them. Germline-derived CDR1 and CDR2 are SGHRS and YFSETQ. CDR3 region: CASSFDSFSGNTIYF. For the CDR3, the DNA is TGCGCCAGCAGCTTTGACAGTTTCTCTGGAAACACCATATATTTT.

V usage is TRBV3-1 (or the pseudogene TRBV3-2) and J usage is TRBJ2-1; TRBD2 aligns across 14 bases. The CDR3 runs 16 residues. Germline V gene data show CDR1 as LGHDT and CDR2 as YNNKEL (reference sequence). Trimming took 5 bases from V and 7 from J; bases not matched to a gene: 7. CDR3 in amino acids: CASSFRLAGGRNEQFF. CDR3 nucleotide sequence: TGTGCCAGCAGCTTCCGACTAGCGGGGGGGCGTAATGAGCAGTTCTTC.

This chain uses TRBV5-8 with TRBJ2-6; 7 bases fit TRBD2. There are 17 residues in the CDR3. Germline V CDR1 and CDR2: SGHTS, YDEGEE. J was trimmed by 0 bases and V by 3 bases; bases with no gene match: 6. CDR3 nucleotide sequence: TGTGCCAGCAGCTGGGAGGGGCGAGGCTCTGGGGCCAACGTCCTGACTTTC. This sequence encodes CASSWEGRGSGANVLTF.

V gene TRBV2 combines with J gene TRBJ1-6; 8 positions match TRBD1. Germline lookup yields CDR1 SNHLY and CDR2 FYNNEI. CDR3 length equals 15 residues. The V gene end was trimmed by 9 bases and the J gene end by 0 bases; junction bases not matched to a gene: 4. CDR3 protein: CARRTGSSYNSPLHF. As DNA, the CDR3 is TGTGCCAGACGGACAGGGAGCTCCTATAATTCACCCCTCCACTTT.

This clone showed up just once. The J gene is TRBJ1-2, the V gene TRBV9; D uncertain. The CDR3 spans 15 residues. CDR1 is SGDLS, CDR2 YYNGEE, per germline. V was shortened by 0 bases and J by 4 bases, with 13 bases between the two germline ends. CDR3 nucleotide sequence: TGTGCCAGCAGCGTAGTTTCGGCTAGTGGCTATGGCTACACCTTC. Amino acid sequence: CASSVVSASGYGYTF.

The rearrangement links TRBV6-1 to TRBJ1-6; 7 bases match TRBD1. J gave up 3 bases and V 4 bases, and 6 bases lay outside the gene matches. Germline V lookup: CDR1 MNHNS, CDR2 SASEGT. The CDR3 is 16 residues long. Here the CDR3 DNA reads TGTGCCAGCAGTGCGGCTCCAGGGGGCTATAATTCACCCCTCCACTTT. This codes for CASSAAPGGYNSPLHF.